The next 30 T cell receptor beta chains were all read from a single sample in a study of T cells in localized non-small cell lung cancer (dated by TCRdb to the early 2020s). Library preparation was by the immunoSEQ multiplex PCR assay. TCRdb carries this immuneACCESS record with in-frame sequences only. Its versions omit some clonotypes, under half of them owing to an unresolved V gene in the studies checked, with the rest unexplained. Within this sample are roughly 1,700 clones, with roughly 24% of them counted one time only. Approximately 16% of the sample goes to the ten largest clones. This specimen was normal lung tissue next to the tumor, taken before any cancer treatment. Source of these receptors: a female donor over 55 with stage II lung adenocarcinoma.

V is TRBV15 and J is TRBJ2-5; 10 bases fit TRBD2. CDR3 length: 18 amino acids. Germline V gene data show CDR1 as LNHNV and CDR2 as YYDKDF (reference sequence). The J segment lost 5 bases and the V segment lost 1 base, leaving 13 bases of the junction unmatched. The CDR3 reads CATSRGPPGSGRGETQYF. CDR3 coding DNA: TGTGCCACCAGCAGAGGACCACCAGGAAGCGGGAGGGGGGAGACCCAGTACTTC.

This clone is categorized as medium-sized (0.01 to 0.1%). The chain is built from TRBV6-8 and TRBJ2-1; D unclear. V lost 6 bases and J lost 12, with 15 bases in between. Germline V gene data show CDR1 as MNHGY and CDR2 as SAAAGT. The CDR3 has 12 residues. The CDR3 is CASSPTQTGQFF. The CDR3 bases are TGTGCCAGCAGCCCCACTCAGACCGGGCAGTTCTTC.

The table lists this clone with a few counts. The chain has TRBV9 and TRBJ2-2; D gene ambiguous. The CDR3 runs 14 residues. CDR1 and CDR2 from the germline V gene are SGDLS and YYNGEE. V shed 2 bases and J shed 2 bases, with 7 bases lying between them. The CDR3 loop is CASSVTVNTGELFF. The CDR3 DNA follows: TGTGCCAGCAGCGTGACGGTTAACACCGGGGAGCTGTTTTTT.

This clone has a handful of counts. CDR3 in amino acids: CASSLIQPNTEAFF. The DNA of the CDR3 is TGTGCCAGCAGTTTAATACAGCCTAACACTGAAGCTTTCTTT. V is TRBV28 and J is TRBJ1-1; D is unresolved. This CDR3 region has 14 residues. Germline loops: CDR1 MDHEN, CDR2 SYDVKM. Between the trimmed V and J ends, which lost 2 bases and 2 bases, there was a span of 9 bases.

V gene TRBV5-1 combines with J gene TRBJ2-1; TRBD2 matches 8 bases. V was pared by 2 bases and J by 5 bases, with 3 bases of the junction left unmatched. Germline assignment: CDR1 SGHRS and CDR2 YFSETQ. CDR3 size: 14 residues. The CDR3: CASSLAGAHNEQFF. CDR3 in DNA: TGCGCCAGCAGCTTAGCGGGAGCCCACAATGAGCAGTTCTTC.

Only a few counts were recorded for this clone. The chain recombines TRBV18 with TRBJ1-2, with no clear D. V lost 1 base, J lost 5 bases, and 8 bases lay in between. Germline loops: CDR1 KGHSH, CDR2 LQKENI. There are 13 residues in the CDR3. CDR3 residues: CASSPQDRYGYTF. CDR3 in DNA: TGTGCCAGCTCACCACAGGATCGGTATGGCTACACCTTC.

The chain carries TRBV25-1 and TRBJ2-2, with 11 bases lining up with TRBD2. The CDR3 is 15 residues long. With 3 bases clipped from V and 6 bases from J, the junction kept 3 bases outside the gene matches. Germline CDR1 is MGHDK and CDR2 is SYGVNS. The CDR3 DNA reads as TGTGCCAGCAGTGATAGCGGGAGGGCCTCCGGGGAGCTGTTTTTT. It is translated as CASSDSGRASGELFF.

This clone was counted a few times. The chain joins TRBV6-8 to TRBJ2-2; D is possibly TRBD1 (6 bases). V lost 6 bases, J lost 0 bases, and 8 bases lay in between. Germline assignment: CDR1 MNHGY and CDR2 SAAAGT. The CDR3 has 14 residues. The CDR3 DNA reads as TGTGCCAGCAGAGACAGGACGAACACCGGGGAGCTGTTTTTT. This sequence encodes CASRDRTNTGELFF.

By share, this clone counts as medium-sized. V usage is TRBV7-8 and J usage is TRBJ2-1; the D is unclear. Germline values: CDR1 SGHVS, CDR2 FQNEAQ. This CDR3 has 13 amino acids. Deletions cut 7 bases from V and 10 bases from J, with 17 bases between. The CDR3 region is CASTTSPGDEQFF. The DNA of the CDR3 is TGTGCCAGCACCACCTCCCCCGGAGACGAGCAGTTCTTC.

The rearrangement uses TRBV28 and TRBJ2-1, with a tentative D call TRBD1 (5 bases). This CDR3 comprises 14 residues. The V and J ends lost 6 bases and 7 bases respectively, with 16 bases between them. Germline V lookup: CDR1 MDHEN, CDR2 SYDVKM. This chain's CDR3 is CASSLPGRGNEQFF. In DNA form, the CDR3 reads TGTGCCAGCAGCTTGCCCGGAAGGGGTAATGAGCAGTTCTTC.

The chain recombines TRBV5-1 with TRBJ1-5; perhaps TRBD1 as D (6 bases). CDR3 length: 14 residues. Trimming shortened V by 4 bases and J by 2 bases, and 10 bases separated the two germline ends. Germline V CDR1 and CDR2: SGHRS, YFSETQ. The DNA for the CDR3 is TGCGCCAGCAGCGCGGACAGTGGCAATCAGCCCCAGCATTTT. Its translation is CASSADSGNQPQHF.

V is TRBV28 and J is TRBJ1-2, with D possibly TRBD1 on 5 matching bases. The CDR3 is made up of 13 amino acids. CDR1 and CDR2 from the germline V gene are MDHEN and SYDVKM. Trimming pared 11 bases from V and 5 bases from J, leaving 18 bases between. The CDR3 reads CAVAVGGWYGYTF. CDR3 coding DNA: TGTGCCGTGGCCGTCGGGGGATGGTATGGCTACACCTTC.

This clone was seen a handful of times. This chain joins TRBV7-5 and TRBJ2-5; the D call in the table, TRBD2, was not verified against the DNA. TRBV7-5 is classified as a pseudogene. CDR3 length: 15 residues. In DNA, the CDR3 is TGTGCCAGCAGCTTAAGGATGGCGGTACAAGAGACCCAGTACTTC. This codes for CASSLRMAVQETQYF.

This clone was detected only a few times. The CDR3 nucleotides are TGTGCAAGTCGCTTAGTTGAGGGGGGACAGGGGAGCCTTTGGCCCCACGAGCAGTACTTC. This translates into CASRLVEGGQGSLWPHEQYF. The chain joins TRBV12-2 to TRBJ2-7; TRBD1 is the table's D call and was not checked against the DNA. TRBV12-2 is labeled a pseudogene. CDR3 length: 20 amino acids.

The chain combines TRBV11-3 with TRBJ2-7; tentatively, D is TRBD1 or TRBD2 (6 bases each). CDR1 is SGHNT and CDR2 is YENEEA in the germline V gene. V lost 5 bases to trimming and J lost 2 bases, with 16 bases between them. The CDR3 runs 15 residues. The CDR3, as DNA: TGTGCCAGCAGCATAACAGGGAGGAATGCCTACGAGCAGTACTTC. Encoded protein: CASSITGRNAYEQYF.

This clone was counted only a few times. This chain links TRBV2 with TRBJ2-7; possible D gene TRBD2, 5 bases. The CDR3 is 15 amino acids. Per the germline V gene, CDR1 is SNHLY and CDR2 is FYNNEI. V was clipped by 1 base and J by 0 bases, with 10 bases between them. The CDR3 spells CASSEDGVSSYEQYF. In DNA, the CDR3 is TGTGCCAGCAGTGAAGACGGGGTAAGCTCCTACGAGCAGTACTTC.

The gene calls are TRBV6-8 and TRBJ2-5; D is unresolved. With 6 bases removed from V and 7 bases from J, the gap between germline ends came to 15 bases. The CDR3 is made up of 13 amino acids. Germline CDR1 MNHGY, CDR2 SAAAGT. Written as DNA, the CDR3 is TGTGCCAGCAGCAGATCTACCGAAGGGACCCAGTACTTC. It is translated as CASSRSTEGTQYF.

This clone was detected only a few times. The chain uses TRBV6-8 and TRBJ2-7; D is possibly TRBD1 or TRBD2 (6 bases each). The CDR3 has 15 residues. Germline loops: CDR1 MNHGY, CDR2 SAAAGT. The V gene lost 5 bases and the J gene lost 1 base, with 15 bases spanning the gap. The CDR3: CASSPARGESYEQYF. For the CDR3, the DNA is TGTGCCAGCAGTCCCGCTAGGGGGGAATCCTACGAGCAGTACTTC.

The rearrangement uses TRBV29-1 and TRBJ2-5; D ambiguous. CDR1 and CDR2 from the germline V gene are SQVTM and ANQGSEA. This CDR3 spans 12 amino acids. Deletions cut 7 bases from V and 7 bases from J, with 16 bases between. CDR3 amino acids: CSANSGVSTQYF. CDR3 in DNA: TGCAGCGCTAATTCCGGAGTGTCGACCCAGTACTTC.

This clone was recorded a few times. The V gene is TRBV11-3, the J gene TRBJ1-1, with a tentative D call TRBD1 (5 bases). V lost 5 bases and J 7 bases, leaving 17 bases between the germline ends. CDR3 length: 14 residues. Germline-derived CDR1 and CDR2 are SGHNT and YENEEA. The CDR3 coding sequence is TGTGCCAGCAGCCGTCAGGCAGGGTCGGTTGAAGCTTTCTTT. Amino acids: CASSRQAGSVEAFF. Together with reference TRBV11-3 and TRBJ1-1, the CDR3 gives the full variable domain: EAGVVQSPRYKIIEKKQPVAFWCNPISGHNTLYWYLQNLGQGPELLIRYENEEAVDDSQLPKDRFSAERLKGVDSTLKIQPAELGDSAVYLCASSRQAGSVEAFFGQGTRLTVV.

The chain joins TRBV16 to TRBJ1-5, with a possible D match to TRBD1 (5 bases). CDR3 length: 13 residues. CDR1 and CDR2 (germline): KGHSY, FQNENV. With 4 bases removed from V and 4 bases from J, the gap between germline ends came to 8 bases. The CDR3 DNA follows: TGTGCCAGCAGCCCACAGGAAAATCAGCCCCAGCATTTT. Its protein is CASSPQENQPQHF.

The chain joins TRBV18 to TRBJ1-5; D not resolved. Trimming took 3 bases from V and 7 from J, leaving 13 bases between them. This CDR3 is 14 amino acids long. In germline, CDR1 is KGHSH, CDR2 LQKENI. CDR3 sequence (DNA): TGTGCCAGCTCACCTGACCGAATTGGACAGCCCCAGCATTTT. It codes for CASSPDRIGQPQHF.

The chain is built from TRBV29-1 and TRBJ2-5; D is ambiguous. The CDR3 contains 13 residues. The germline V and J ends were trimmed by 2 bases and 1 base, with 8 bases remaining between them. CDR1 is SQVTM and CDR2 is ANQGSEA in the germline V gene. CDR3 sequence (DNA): TGCAGCGTTGAAATAACAACCCAAGAGACCCAGTACTTC. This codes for CSVEITTQETQYF.

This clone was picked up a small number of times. The chain's CDR3 is CASSERPAGSQNTQYF. Here the CDR3 DNA reads TGTGCCAGCAGCGAACGGCCAGCGGGGTCACAAAATACGCAGTATTTT. The chain recombines TRBV11-3 with TRBJ2-3, with 7 bases matching TRBD2. Trimming cost V 5 bases and J 7 bases; bases outside gene matches: 15. CDR3 length: 16 residues. The germline CDR1 and CDR2 sequences are SGHNT and YENEEA.

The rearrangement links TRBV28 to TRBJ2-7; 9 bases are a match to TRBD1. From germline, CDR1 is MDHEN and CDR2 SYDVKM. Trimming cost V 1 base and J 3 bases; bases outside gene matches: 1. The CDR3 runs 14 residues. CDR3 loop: CASSLYRGLYEQYF. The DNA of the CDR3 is TGTGCCAGCAGTTTATACAGGGGGCTCTACGAGCAGTACTTC.

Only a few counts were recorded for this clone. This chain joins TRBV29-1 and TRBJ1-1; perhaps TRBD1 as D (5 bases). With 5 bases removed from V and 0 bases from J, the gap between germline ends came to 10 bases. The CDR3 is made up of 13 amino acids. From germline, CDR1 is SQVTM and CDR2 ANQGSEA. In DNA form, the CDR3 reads TGCAGCGTTCTCGCGGGACTGAACACTGAAGCTTTCTTT. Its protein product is CSVLAGLNTEAFF.

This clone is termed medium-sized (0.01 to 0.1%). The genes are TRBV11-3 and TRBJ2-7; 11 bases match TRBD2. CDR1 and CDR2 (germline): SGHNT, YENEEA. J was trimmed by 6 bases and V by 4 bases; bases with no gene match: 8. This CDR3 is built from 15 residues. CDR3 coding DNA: TGTGCCAGCAGCTCCCCAACAGGGACTAGCGGCGAGCAGTACTTC. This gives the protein CASSSPTGTSGEQYF.

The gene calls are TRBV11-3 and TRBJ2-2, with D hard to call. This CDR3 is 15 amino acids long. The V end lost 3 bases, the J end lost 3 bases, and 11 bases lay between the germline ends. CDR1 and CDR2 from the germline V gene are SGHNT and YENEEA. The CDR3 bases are TGTGCCAGCAGCTTGGACCTCAGCGACACCGGGGAGCTGTTTTTT. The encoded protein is CASSLDLSDTGELFF.

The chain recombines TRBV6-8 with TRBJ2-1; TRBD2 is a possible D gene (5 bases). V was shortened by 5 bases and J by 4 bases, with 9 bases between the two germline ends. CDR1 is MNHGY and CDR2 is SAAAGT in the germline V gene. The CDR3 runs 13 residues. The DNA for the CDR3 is TGTGCCAGCAGTGAGGGCCCATACAATGAGCAGTTCTTC. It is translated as CASSEGPYNEQFF.

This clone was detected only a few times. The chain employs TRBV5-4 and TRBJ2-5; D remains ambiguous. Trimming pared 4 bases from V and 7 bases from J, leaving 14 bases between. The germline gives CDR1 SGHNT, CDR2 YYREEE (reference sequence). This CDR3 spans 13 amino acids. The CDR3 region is CASSLTERATQYF. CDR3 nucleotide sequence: TGTGCCAGCAGCCTGACGGAAAGGGCGACCCAGTACTTC.